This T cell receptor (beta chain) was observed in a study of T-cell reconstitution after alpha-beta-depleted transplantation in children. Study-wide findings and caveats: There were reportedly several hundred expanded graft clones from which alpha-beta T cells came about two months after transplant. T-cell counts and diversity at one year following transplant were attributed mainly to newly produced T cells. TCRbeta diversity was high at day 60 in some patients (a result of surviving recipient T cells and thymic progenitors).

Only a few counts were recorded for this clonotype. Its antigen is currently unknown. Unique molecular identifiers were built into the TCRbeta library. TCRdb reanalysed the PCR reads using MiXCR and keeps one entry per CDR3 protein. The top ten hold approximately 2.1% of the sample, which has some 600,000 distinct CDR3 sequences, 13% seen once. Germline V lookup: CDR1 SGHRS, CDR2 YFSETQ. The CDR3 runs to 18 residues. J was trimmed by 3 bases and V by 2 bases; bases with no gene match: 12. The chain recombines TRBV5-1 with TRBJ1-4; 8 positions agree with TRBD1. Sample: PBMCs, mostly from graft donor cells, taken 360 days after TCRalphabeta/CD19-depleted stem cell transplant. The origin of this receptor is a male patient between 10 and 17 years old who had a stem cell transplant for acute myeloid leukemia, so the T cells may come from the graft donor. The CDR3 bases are TGCGCCAGCAGCTTCGACGGACAGGGTTTATTGGCTAATGAAAAACTGTTTTTT. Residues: CASSFDGQGLLANEKLFF.